A selection of T cell receptor beta chains follows, all from one sample in a study of T cells after posttransplantation cyclophosphamide. The repertoire was sequenced with immunoSEQ multiplex PCR; TCRdb's copy has only in-frame clones and lacks some. The profile covers tens of thousands of clones, with 95% to 98% appearing a single time and roughly 0.16% taken by the ten largest. The sequenced material came from naive CD4+ T cells sorted from PBMCs. The source of these receptors is a man in his forties in good health, CMV-negative, and a related stem cell transplant donor. CDR3s include the opening cysteine and the closing phenylalanine or tryptophan. A D gene is named only where the DNA matches it firmly. Size tells how often a clone was seen (once, few, many) or the class of an expanded clone, and some rows leave it out.

once,TRBJ2-1,.,TRBV9,CASSVLGGSYNEQFF,TGTGCCAGCAGCGTATTGGGGGGCTCCTACAATGAGCAGTTCTTC
.,TRBJ1-1,.,TRBV2,CASSEARQVVTEAFF,TGTGCCAGCAGTGAAGCGAGACAGGTAGTCACTGAAGCTTTCTTT
.,TRBJ2-7,TRBD1,TRBV10-3,CAISSGTGRLKPYEQYF,TGTGCCATCAGTTCCGGGACAGGGAGACTAAAACCCTACGAGCAGTACTTC
.,TRBJ1-3,TRBD1,TRBV7-9,CAGSLRDRGSSGNTIYF,TGTGCCGGCAGCTTAAGGGACAGGGGGTCATCTGGAAACACCATATATTTT
.,TRBJ1-2,.,TRBV7-8,CASSLVRQNYGYTF,TGTGCCAGCAGCTTAGTTAGACAGAACTATGGCTACACCTTC
.,TRBJ1-2,TRBD1,TRBV30,CAWSSQQGAYGYTF,TGTGCCTGGAGTTCTCAACAGGGGGCCTATGGCTACACCTTC
.,TRBJ1-1,TRBD1,TRBV19,CASSGIGGDEEAFF,TGTGCCAGTAGTGGTATAGGGGGCGACGAGGAAGCTTTCTTT
once,TRBJ2-2,.,TRBV9,CASSVVSVFHGELFF,TGTGCCAGCAGCGTAGTTTCAGTTTTTCACGGGGAGCTGTTTTTT
.,TRBJ2-5,TRBD1,TRBV5-1,CASSLAYRGAGETQYF,TGCGCCAGCAGCTTGGCCTACAGGGGCGCTGGAGAGACCCAGTACTTC
.,TRBJ2-3,.,TRBV11-2,CASSFRGLRTDTQYF,TGTGCCAGCAGCTTTAGAGGGCTGAGAACAGATACGCAGTATTTT
.,TRBJ1-2,TRBD1,TRBV7-2,CASSLGTGRDGYTF,TGTGCCAGCAGCCTAGGGACAGGGAGGGATGGCTACACCTTC
.,TRBJ2-5,.,TRBV5-1,CASSPGVSQETQYF,TGCGCCAGCAGCCCCGGAGTCAGCCAAGAGACCCAGTACTTC
.,TRBJ1-2,.,TRBV2,CASTLDRENYGYTF,TGTGCCAGCACTCTTGATCGAGAAAACTATGGCTACACCTTC
.,TRBJ2-1,.,TRBV10-1,CAGRDSYNEQFF,TGCGCCGGACGGGACTCCTACAATGAGCAGTTCTTC
.,TRBJ2-3,TRBD2,TRBV5-4,CASSFGLAGGSTDTQYF,TGTGCCAGCAGCTTCGGACTAGCGGGAGGAAGCACAGATACGCAGTATTTT
.,TRBJ2-5,.,TRBV7-2,CASSRAQETQYF,TGTGCCAGCAGCCGCGCCCAAGAGACCCAGTACTTC
.,TRBJ2-5,TRBD1,TRBV28,CASSLQTGGVETQYF,TGTGCCAGCAGTTTACAGACAGGGGGAGTTGAGACCCAGTACTTC
once,TRBJ2-1,.,TRBV30,CAWSVRAVDVEQFF,TGTGCCTGGAGTGTACGAGCGGTCGACGTAGAGCAGTTCTTC
.,TRBJ1-5,TRBD1,TRBV7-2,CASSLGTGREQPQHF,TGTGCCAGCAGCTTAGGGACAGGGCGAGAGCAGCCCCAGCATTTT
.,TRBJ1-4,.,TRBV5-5,CASSYFSAGAGVTNEKLFF,TGTGCCAGCAGCTACTTTTCCGCGGGGGCCGGGGTTACTAATGAAAAACTGTTTTTT
.,TRBJ2-7,.,TRBV7-8,CASSLVGRGRASSYEQYF,TGTGCCAGCAGCTTAGTCGGCAGGGGCAGGGCCTCCTCCTACGAGCAGTACTTC
.,TRBJ2-1,.,TRBV27,CASSLQGFPYNEQFF,TGTGCCAGCAGCCTTCAGGGGTTCCCCTACAATGAGCAGTTCTTC
.,TRBJ2-5,TRBD1,TRBV28,CASSLNRGGSETQYF,TGTGCCAGCAGTTTAAACAGGGGTGGGTCGGAGACCCAGTACTTC
.,TRBJ1-4,.,TRBV10-1,CASSESGPGANEKLFF,TGCGCCAGCAGTGAGTCCGGGCCAGGGGCTAATGAAAAACTGTTTTTT
.,TRBJ1-2,TRBD1,TRBV2,CASSPGQNYGYTF,TGTGCCAGCAGTCCGGGACAGAACTATGGCTACACCTTC
.,TRBJ2-3,.,TRBV7-6,CASVSSTDTQYF,TGTGCCAGCGTTAGTAGCACAGATACGCAGTATTTT
.,TRBJ2-7,TRBD1,TRBV18,CASSPDRSSYEQYF,TGTGCCAGCTCACCGGACAGGTCCTCCTACGAGCAGTACTTC
.,TRBJ2-2,TRBD1,TRBV7-8,CASSPFRDRGRGELFF,TGTGCCAGCAGCCCATTCCGGGACAGGGGGCGCGGGGAGCTGTTTTTT